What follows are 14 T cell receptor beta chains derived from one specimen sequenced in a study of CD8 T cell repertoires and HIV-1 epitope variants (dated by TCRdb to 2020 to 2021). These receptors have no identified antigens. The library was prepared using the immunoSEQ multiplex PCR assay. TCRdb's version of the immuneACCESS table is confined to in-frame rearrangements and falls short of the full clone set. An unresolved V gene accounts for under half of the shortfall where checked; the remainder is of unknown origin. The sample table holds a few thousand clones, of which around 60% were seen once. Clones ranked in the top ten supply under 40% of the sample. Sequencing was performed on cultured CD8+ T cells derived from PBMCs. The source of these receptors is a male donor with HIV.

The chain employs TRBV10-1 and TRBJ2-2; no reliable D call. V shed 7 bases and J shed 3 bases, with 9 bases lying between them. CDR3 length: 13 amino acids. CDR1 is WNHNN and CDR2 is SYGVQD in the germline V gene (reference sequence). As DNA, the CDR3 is TGCGCCAGCAACGCATTTTACACCGGGGAGCTGTTTTTT. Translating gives CASNAFYTGELFF.

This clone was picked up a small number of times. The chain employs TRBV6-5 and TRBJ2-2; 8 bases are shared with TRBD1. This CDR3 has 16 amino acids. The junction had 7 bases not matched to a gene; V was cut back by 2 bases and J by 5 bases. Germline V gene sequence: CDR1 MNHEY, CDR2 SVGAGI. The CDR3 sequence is CASSYGQGGWTGELFF. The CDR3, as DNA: TGTGCCAGCAGTTACGGACAGGGCGGGTGGACCGGGGAGCTGTTTTTT.

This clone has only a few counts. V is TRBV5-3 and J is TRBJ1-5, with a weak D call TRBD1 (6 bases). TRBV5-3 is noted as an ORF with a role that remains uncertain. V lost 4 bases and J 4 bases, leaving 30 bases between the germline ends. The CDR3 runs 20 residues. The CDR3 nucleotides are TGTGCCAGAAGCGGTACCGATTACAGGGCCCTGGGCGAGAGGAATCAGCCCCAGCATTTT. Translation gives CARSGTDYRALGERNQPQHF.

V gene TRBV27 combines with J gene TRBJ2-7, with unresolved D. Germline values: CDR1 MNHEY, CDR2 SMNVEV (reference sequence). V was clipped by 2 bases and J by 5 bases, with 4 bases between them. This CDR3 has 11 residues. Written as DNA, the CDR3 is TGTGCCAGCAGTTTAGGGGACGAGCAGTACTTC. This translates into CASSLGDEQYF.

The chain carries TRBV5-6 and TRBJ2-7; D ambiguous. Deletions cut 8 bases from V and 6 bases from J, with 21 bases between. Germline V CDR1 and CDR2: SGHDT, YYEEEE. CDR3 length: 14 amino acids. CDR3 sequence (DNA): TGTGCCAGTCTACATCAGACATCTACCCCCGAGCAGTACTTC. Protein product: CASLHQTSTPEQYF.

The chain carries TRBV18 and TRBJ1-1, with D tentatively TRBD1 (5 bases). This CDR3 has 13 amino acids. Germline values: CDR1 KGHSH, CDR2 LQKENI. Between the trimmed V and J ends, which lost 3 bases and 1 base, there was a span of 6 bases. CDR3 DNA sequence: TGTGCCAGCTCACCGGGACGGAACACTGAAGCTTTCTTT. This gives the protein CASSPGRNTEAFF.

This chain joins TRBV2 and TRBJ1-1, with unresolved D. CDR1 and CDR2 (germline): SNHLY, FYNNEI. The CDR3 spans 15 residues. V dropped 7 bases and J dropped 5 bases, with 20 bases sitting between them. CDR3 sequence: CASTFSGIPGTEAFF. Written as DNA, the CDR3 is TGTGCCAGCACCTTCTCCGGGATCCCGGGGACTGAAGCTTTCTTT.

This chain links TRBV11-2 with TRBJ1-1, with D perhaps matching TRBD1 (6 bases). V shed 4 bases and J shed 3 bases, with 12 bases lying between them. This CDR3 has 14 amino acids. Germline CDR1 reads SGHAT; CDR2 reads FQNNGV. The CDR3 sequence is CASSSQQGDTEAFF. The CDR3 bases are TGTGCCAGCAGCTCCCAACAGGGCGACACTGAAGCTTTCTTT. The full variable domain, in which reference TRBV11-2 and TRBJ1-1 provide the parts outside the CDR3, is EAGVAQSPRYKIIEKRQSVAFWCNPISGHATLYWYQQILGQGPKLLIQFQNNGVVDDSQLPKDRFSAERLKGVDSTLKIQPAKLEDSAVYLCASSSQQGDTEAFFGQGTRLTVV.

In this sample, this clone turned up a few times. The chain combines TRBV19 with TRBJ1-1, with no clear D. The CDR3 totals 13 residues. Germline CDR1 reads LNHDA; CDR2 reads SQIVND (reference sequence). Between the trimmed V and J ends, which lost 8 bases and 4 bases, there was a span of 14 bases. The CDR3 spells CASGDGYGTEAFF. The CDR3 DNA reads TGTGCCAGTGGCGACGGGTACGGCACTGAAGCTTTCTTT.

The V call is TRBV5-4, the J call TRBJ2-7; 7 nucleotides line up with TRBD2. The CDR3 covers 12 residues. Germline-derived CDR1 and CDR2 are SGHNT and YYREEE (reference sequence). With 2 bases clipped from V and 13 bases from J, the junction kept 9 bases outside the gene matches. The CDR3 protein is CASSFGGGPFYF. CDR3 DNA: TGTGCCAGCAGCTTCGGGGGAGGGCCATTTTACTTC.

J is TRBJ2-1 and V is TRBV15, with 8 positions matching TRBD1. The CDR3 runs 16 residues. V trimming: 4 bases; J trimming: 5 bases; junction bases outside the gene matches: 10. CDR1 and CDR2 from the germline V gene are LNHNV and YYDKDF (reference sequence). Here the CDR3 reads CATSITTGVVDNEQFF. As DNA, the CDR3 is TGTGCCACCAGCATTACGACAGGGGTTGTGGACAATGAGCAGTTCTTC.

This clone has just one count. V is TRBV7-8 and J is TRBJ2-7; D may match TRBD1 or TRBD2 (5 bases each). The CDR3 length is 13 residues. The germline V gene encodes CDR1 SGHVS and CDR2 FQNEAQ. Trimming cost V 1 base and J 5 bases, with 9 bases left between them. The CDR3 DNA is TGTGCCAGCAGCTTAGGGGGGTTCGACGAGCAGTACTTC. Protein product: CASSLGGFDEQYF.

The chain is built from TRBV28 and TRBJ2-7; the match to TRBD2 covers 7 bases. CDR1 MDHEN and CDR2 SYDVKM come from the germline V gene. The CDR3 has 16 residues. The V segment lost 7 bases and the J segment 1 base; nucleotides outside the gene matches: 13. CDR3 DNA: TGTGCCAGCATGAAAGAACGAAGGACTAGGTCCTACGAGCAGTACTTC. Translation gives CASMKERRTRSYEQYF.

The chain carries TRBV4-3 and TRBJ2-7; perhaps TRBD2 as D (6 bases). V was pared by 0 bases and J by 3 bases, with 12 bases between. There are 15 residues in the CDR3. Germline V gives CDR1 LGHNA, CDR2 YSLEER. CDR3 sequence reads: CASSQDWWGVYEQYF. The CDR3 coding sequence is TGCGCCAGCAGCCAAGATTGGTGGGGGGTCTACGAGCAGTACTTC.